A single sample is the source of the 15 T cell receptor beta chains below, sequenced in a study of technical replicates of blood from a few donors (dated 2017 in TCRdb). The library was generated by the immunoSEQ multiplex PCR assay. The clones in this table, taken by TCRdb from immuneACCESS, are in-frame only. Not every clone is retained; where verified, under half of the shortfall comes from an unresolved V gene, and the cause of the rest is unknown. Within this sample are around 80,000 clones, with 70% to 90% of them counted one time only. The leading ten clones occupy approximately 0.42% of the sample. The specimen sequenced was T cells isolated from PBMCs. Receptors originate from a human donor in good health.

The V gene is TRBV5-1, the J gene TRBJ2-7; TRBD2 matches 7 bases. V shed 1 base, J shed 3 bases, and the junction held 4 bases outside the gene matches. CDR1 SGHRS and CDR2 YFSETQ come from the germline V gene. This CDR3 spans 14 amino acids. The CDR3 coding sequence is TGCGCCAGCAGCTTGTTCCGGGAGGACTACGAGCAGTACTTC. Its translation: CASSLFREDYEQYF.

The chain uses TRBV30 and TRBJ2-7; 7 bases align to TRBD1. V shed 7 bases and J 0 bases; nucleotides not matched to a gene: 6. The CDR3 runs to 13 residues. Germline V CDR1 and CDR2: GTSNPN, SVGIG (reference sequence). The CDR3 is CALMTGSSYEQYF. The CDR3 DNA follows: TGTGCCTTGATGACAGGGAGCTCCTACGAGCAGTACTTC.

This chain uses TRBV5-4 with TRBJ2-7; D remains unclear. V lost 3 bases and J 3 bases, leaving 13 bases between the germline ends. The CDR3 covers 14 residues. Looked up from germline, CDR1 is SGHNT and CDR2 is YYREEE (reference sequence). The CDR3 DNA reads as TGTGCCAGCAGCTCCCGTCTAGGTGACTACGAGCAGTACTTC. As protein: CASSSRLGDYEQYF.

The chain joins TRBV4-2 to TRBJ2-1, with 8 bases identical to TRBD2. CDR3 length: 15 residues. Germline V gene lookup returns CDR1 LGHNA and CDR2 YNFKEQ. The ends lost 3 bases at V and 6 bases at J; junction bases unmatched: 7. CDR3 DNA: TGTGCCAGCAGCCAGATCCCGGCGGGAGGCAATGAGCAGTTCTTC. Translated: CASSQIPAGGNEQFF.

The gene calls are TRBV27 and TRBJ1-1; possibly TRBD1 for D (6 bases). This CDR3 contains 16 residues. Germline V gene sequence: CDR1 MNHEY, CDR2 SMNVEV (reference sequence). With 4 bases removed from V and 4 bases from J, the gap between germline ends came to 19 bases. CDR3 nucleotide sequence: TGTGCCAGCAGTTCCCCCCGGGGCAGGGGAAGCACTGAAGCTTTCTTT. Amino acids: CASSSPRGRGSTEAFF.

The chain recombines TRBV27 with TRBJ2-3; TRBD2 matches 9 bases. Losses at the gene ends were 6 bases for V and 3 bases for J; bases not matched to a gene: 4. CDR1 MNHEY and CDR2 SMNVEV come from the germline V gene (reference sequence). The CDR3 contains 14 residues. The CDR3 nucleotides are TGTGCCAGCAGGACCCTAGCGGGAACAGATACGCAGTATTTT. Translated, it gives CASRTLAGTDTQYF.

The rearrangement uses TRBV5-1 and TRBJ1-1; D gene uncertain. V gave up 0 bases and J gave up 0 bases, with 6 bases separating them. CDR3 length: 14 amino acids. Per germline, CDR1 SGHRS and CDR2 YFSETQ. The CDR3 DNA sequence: TGCGCCAGCAGCTTGGGGCATATGAACACTGAAGCTTTCTTT. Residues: CASSLGHMNTEAFF.

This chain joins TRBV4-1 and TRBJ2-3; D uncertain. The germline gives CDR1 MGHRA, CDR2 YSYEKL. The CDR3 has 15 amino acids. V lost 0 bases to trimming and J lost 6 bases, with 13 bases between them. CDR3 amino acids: CASSQEALPLDTQYF. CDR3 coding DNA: TGCGCCAGCAGCCAAGAGGCCCTCCCGCTGGATACGCAGTATTTT.

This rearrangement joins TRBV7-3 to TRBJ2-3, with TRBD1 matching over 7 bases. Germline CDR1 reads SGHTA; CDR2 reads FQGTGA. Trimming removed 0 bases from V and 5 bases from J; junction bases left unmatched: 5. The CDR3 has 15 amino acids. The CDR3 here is CASSLTRGILDTQYF. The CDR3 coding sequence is TGTGCCAGCAGCTTAACCAGGGGGATTTTAGATACGCAGTATTTT.

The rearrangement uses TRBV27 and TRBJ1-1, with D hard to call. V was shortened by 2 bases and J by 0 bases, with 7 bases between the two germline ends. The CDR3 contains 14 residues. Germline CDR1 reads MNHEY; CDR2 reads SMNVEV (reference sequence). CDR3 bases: TGTGCCAGCAGTTTAGGCAGGCTGAACACTGAAGCTTTCTTT. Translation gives CASSLGRLNTEAFF.

CDR3 amino acids: CASSQTPKSGTGGIPAKNIQYF. As DNA, the CDR3 is TGCGCCAGCAGTCAAACCCCCAAGTCCGGGACAGGGGGAATTCCAGCCAAAAACATTCAGTACTTC. This sequence joins TRBV23-1 and TRBJ2-4; 11 bases fit TRBD1. TRBV23-1 is treated as an ORF (open reading frame) with a function not yet certain. The J segment lost 0 bases and the V segment lost 2 bases, leaving 18 bases of the junction unmatched. The CDR3 is made up of 22 amino acids.

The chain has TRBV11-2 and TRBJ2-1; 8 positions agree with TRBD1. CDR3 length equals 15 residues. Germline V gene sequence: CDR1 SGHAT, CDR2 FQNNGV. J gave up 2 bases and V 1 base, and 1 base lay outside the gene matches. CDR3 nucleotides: TGTGCCAGCAGCTTAGGACAGGGGACCTACAATGAGCAGTTCTTC. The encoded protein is CASSLGQGTYNEQFF.

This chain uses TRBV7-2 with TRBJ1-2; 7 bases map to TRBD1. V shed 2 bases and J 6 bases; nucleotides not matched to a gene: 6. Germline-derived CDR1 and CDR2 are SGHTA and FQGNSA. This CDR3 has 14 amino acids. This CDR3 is CASSLFRDSHGYTF. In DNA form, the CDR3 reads TGTGCCAGCAGCTTATTCCGGGACAGCCATGGCTACACCTTC. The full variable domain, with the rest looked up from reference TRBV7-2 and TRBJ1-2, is GAGVSQSPSNKVTEKGKDVELRCDPISGHTALYWYRQSLGQGLEFLIYFQGNSAPDKSGLPSDRFSAERTGGSVSTLTIQRTQQEDSAVYLCASSLFRDSHGYTFGSGTRLTVV.

The CDR3: CASQPGPAYEQYF. Written as DNA, the CDR3 is TGTGCCAGCCAACCAGGGCCTGCCTACGAGCAGTACTTC. V is TRBV2 and J is TRBJ2-7, with D perhaps matching TRBD1 (5 bases). The germline V and J ends were trimmed by 8 bases and 2 bases, with 13 bases remaining between them. The CDR3 has 13 residues. Looked up from germline, CDR1 is SNHLY and CDR2 is FYNNEI.

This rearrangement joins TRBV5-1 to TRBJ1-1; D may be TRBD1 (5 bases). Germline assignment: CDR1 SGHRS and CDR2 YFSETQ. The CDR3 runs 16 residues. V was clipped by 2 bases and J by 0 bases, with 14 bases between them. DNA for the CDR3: TGCGCCAGCAGCTTATTTCCGGGACTAGTGAACACTGAAGCTTTCTTT. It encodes CASSLFPGLVNTEAFF.